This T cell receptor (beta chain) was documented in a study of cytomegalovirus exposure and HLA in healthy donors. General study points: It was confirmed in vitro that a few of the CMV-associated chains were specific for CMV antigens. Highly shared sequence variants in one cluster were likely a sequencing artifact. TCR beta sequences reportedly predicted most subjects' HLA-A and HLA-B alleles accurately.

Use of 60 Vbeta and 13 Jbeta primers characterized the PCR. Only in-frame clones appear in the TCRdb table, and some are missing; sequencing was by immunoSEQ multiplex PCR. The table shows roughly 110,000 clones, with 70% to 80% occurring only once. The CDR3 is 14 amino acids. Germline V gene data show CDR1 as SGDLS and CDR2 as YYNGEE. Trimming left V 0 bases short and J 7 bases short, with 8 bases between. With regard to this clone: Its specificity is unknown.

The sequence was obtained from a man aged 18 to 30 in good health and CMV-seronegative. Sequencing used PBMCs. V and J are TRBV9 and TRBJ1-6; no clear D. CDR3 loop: CASSVGLQNSPLHF. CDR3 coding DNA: TGTGCCAGCAGCGTAGGGTTACAAAATTCACCCCTCCACTTT.